This T cell receptor (beta chain) comes out of a study of cytomegalovirus exposure and HLA in healthy donors. Here immunoSEQ multiplex PCR was the method, and the copy in TCRdb shows in-frame clones only, minus some. The table shows 120,000 or so clones, with roughly 90% occurring only once. CDR1 is GTSNPN, CDR2 SVGIG, per germline (reference sequence). V was cut by 2 bases and J by 11 bases, with 13 bases left in between. CDR3 length: 13 amino acids. The genes are TRBV30 and TRBJ1-6, with D perhaps matching TRBD1 (5 bases). The source is a young woman in good health and CMV-seronegative. The sequenced sample consisted of PBMCs. Here the CDR3 reads CAWSTHPGAPLHF. The CDR3 nucleotides are TGTGCCTGGAGTACCCACCCGGGGGCACCCCTCCACTTT.